The source of this T cell receptor (beta chain) is a study of cytomegalovirus exposure and HLA in healthy donors. About the research overall: From donors who were HLA-typed, an early data release held approximately 84 million unique TCRs.

In germline, CDR1 is MNHEY, CDR2 SMNVEV (reference sequence). Trimming removed 8 bases from V and 2 bases from J, with 10 bases in between. The CDR3 loop spans 14 amino acids. For this clone: What it binds is unknown.

Study-wide points: Segments of the TCR beta V type were, in most cases, productive about 90% or about 30% of the time in an earlier analysis. On later analysis, the bulk of CMV-associated TCR beta chains appeared to be HLA-restricted.

The study ran its PCR with 60 Vbeta and 13 Jbeta primers. Some clones are missing from TCRdb's copy, which holds only in-frame ones; the method was immunoSEQ multiplex PCR. This sample has 110,000 to 150,000 clones, with 77% found just once. The rearrangement links TRBV27 to TRBJ1-6, with D unresolved. Sequencing was performed on PBMCs. The clonotype comes from a male donor in good health and CMV-seronegative. CDR3 in DNA: TGTGCCAGCGGTACCGGGACCTATAATTCACCCCTCCACTTT. Amino acid sequence: CASGTGTYNSPLHF.